The rows below give T cell receptor beta chains drawn from one sample of a study of shared clonotypes between healthy human individuals. Profiling relied on immunoSEQ multiplex PCR, and the TCRdb table lists in-frame clones only, not all of them. The data hold 2 million to 2.5 million clones, with approximately 94% observed a single time. The sample taken for sequencing was naive CD4+ T cells sorted from blood. These receptors were collected from a man between 18 and 35 years old in good health. CDR3s include the opening cysteine and the closing phenylalanine or tryptophan. D genes are given only for firm matches.

J	V	D	CDR3	DNA
TRBJ1-2	TRBV6-6	NA	CASSYMTGGYTF	TGTGCCAGCAGTTATATGACAGGCGGCTACACCTTC
TRBJ2-2	TRBV10-3	NA	CAISDRGPNTGELFF	TGTGCCATCAGTGACAGGGGCCCTAACACCGGGGAGCTGTTTTTT
TRBJ2-4	TRBV28	TRBD2	CASRRGSGVAKNIQYF	TGTGCCAGCAGGCGTGGTAGCGGGGTGGCCAAAAACATTCAGTACTTC
TRBJ1-3	TRBV9	NA	CASSPSSGNTIYF	TGTGCCAGCAGCCCTAGCTCTGGAAACACCATATATTTT
TRBJ1-4	TRBV2	NA	CASSEVGPSQFNEKLFF	TGTGCCAGCAGTGAAGTGGGTCCGTCACAGTTTAATGAAAAACTGTTTTTT
TRBJ2-7	TRBV28	NA	CASSHRPGPYEQYF	TGTGCCAGCAGTCACAGACCGGGACCTTACGAGCAGTACTTC
TRBJ1-5	TRBV30	TRBD1	CAWSAAGGQPQHF	TGTGCCTGGAGTGCGGCAGGGGGTCAGCCCCAGCATTTT
TRBJ1-1	TRBV2	NA	CASSEQLGGNTEAFF	TGTGCCAGCAGTGAACAGCTTGGAGGGAACACTGAAGCTTTCTTT
TRBJ1-2	TRBV28	NA	CASSLRRHYTF	TGTGCCAGCAGTTTACGACGGCACTACACCTTC
TRBJ1-6	TRBV2	TRBD1	CASTTDRVGSPLHF	TGTGCCAGCACCACGGACAGGGTCGGTTCACCCCTCCACTTT
TRBJ2-7	TRBV15	TRBD2	CATSRAGLAGTEQYF	TGTGCCACCAGCAGAGCGGGACTAGCGGGAACCGAGCAGTACTTC
TRBJ2-7	TRBV5-4	NA	CASSSPSSYEQYF	TGTGCCAGCAGCTCCCCTAGCTCCTACGAGCAGTACTTC
TRBJ1-2	TRBV6-1	NA	CASTLGHGNYGYTF	TGTGCCAGCACCCTGGGACACGGGAACTATGGCTACACCTTC
TRBJ1-1	TRBV10-3	NA	CAINGRAGKDTEAFF	TGTGCCATCAACGGGAGGGCTGGTAAGGACACTGAAGCTTTCTTT
TRBJ2-1	TRBV10-1	NA	CASSESGGGEQFF	TGCGCCAGCAGTGAGTCTGGGGGCGGTGAGCAGTTCTTC
TRBJ2-7	TRBV7-9	NA	CASSFPEAGTEQYF	TGTGCCAGCAGCTTTCCTGAGGCAGGTACCGAGCAGTACTTC
TRBJ1-6	TRBV28	NA	CASSSRTAAHSPLHF	TGTGCCAGCAGTTCCCGGACGGCGGCTCATTCACCCCTCCACTTT
TRBJ1-1	TRBV6-5	NA	CASSSLRGGGTEAFF	TGTGCCAGCAGTTCCCTCAGGGGAGGTGGCACTGAAGCTTTCTTT
TRBJ1-1	TRBV7-9	NA	CASSRLASNTEAFF	TGTGCCAGCAGCCGTCTGGCATCGAACACTGAAGCTTTCTTT
TRBJ2-2	TRBV30	NA	CAWTQQGVGELFF	TGTGCCTGGACCCAACAGGGTGTCGGGGAGCTGTTTTTT
TRBJ1-4	TRBV4-3	NA	CASSPRTVNEKLFF	TGCGCCAGCAGCCCCCGGACAGTTAATGAAAAACTGTTTTTT
TRBJ2-7	TRBV6-6	NA	CASSYFESYEQYF	TGTGCCAGCAGTTACTTTGAATCCTACGAGCAGTACTTC
TRBJ2-2	TRBV2	NA	CASSTSSTGELFF	TGTGCCAGCAGTACTTCTTCCACCGGGGAGCTGTTTTTT
TRBJ1-6	TRBV6-1	NA	CASSDLSPLHF	TGTGCCAGCAGTGACTTATCACCCCTCCACTTT
TRBJ2-1	TRBV11-3	NA	CASSFKDEQFF	TGTGCCAGCAGCTTTAAGGATGAGCAGTTCTTC
TRBJ1-6	TRBV5-6	TRBD1	CASSSRQGSLNNSPLHF	TGTGCCAGCAGCTCGAGACAGGGGAGTCTAAATAATTCACCCCTCCACTTT
TRBJ2-1	TRBV11-2	TRBD2	CASSRRLAADNEQFF	TGTGCCAGCAGCCGCCGACTAGCGGCCGACAATGAGCAGTTCTTC
TRBJ2-7	TRBV5-1	TRBD2	CASSPGGLGEQYF	TGCGCCAGCAGCCCGGGGGGACTAGGCGAGCAGTACTTC
TRBJ2-7	TRBV5-8	TRBD2	CASSLVRGAPIHEQYF	TGTGCCAGCAGCTTGGTGCGGGGGGCCCCTATCCACGAGCAGTACTTC
TRBJ2-5	TRBV5-4	TRBD1	CASSLTGGAETQYF	TGTGCCAGCAGCTTGACAGGGGGCGCGGAGACCCAGTACTTC
TRBJ1-1	TRBV18	NA	CASSPRQDAWGGNTEAFF	TGTGCCAGCTCACCACGACAGGATGCTTGGGGGGGGAACACTGAAGCTTTCTTT
TRBJ2-7	TRBV6-6	NA	CASTSGGLDNEQYF	TGTGCCAGCACCTCAGGGGGGCTTGACAACGAGCAGTACTTC
TRBJ1-6	TRBV28	NA	CASSLVRRGTTMGSPLHF	TGTGCCAGCAGTTTAGTCCGTAGGGGGACCACTATGGGTTCACCCCTCCACTTT